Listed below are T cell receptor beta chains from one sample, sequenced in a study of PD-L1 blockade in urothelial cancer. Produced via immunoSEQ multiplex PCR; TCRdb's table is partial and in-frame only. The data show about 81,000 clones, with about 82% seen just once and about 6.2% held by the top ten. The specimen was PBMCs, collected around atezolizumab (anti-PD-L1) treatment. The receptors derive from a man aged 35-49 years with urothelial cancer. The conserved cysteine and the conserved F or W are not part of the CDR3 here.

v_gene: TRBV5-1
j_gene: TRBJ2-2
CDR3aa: ASSRDGSGDTGELF

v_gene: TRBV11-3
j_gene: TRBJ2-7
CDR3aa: ASSLSGAGNYEQY

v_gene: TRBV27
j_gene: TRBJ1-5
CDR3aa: ASTGQGSNQPQH

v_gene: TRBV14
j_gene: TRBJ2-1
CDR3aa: ASSQGVGGEQF

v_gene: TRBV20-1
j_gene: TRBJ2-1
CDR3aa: SATGQVEQF

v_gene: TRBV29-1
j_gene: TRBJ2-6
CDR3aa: SVFDRAGANVLT

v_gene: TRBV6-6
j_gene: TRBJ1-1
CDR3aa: ASSSQGATEAF

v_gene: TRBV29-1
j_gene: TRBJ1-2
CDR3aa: SVDQERGYT

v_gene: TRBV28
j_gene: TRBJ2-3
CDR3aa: ASKREGSPFRADTQY

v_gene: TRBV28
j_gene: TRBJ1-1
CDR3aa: ASSLPGEPEAF

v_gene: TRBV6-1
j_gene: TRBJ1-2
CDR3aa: ASSPDRGIYGYT

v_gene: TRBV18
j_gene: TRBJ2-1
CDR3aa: ASSLPLAGWKEQF

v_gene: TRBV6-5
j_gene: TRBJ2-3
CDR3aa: ASSYATPSTDTQY

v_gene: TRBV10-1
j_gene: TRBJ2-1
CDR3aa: ASSESWTSGYNEQF